The sequence of this T cell receptor (beta chain) was determined in a study of blood T cells in healthy people across ages. General study findings and limits: Estimated diversity that came from one million T cells was considered an underestimate.

PBMCs numbering at least 6.5 million were isolated per sample. The germline V gene encodes CDR1 MNHEY and CDR2 SMNVEV (reference sequence). This CDR3 spans 16 amino acids. The authors ran a second PCR of roughly 6 to 11 cycles using a sample-barcoded 5' primer and a J-beta primer mix. MiXCR, applied by TCRdb to the 5' RACE reads, yields one record per CDR3 protein. This sample has some 1.8 million distinct CDR3 sequences, with about two fifths found just once. As for this clonotype: Its antigen is not identified.

The gene calls are TRBV27 and TRBJ2-7; D ambiguous. TRBJ2-5 matches the DNA end more closely, so the J call is doubtful. The source material was blood. This receptor was identified in a human donor in good health. In DNA, the CDR3 is TGTGCCAGCAGTTTGATCCGGGCCACCAGTTGGGAGACCCAGTACTTC. It encodes CASSLIRATSWETQYF.